Listed below are T cell receptor beta chains from one sample, sequenced in a study of blood T cell repertoires in COVID-19. Assay used: immunoSEQ multiplex PCR; TCRdb lists only in-frame clones, some missing. The data hold just over 250,000 clones, with 86% observed a single time. The sample consisted of peripheral blood. Source of these receptors: a man between 40 and 49 years old who had recovered from COVID-19. The CDR3 runs from the conserved cysteine through the conserved F or W. A D gene is named only where the DNA matches it firmly. Expanded clones get a size class; other rows say once, few or many, or leave the size out.

size	V	D	J	DNA	CDR3
-	TRBV7-9	TRBD1	TRBJ1-5	TGTGCCAGCAGCTTATGGCAGGGGACAGGGGGTTTTCGGGGTCAGCCCCAGCATTTT	CASSLWQGTGGFRGQPQHF
once	TRBV19	TRBD1	TRBJ1-4	TGTGCCAGTAGAGAAAGGGGGCGGGAAAAACTGTTTTTT	CASRERGREKLFF
once	TRBV2	-	TRBJ1-3	TGTGCCAGCAGCCCACTCCCGAGCTCTGGAAACACCATATATTTT	CASSPLPSSGNTIYF
-	TRBV3-1/TRBV3-2	-	TRBJ1-3	TGTGCCAGCACCCAGACATTCAGCATGAGCTCTGGAAACACCATATATTTT	CASTQTFSMSSGNTIYF
-	TRBV30	TRBD1	TRBJ1-2	TGTGCCTGGAGCCTAGGGGGCAGGGGCTATGGCTACACCTTC	CAWSLGGRGYGYTF
-	TRBV7-2	-	TRBJ2-1	TGTGCCAGCAGCCTCGGGAGAGCGACCAATGAGCAGTTCTTC	CASSLGRATNEQFF
-	TRBV19	TRBD1	TRBJ2-7	TGTGCCAGTAGCAAATGGGACAGCCTCTACGAGCAGTACTTC	CASSKWDSLYEQYF
-	TRBV6-2/TRBV6-3	TRBD1	TRBJ2-1	TGTGCCAGCAGTTACGCTAGGGGACAGGGGAATTACAATGAGCAGTTCTTC	CASSYARGQGNYNEQFF
-	TRBV24-1	TRBD2	TRBJ2-1	TGTGCCACCAGTGCCCGGGGGGGGATACAGTTCTTC	CATSARGGIQFF
-	TRBV19	-	TRBJ1-5	TGTGCCAGTAGTATATCGAGGTTCACCAATCAGCCCCAGCATTTT	CASSISRFTNQPQHF
-	TRBV27	-	TRBJ2-5	TGTGCCAGCAGTTTACTTCGGGGGGCCTTTGAGACCCAGTACTTC	CASSLLRGAFETQYF
-	TRBV15	TRBD1	TRBJ2-7	TGTGCCACCAGGCCGCAGGGGGCCTCCTACGAGCAGTACTTC	CATRPQGASYEQYF
-	TRBV15	-	TRBJ1-1	TGTGCCACCAGCAGGCGGCCTCGACGAGACAGTCTGTTCACTGAAGCTTTCTTT	CATSRRPRRDSLFTEAFF
-	TRBV2	TRBD2	TRBJ2-3	TGTGCCAGCAGAGCGGGGGGGACTAGCGGGAGGAGGAGCACAGATACGCAGTATTTT	CASRAGGTSGRRSTDTQYF
-	TRBV15	TRBD1	TRBJ1-4	TGTGCCACCAGCAGAGATGGGACAGGAAATGAAAAACTGTTTTTT	CATSRDGTGNEKLFF
-	TRBV18	-	TRBJ2-2	TGTGCCAGCTCATTAACAGCGAACACCGGGGAGCTGTTTTTT	CASSLTANTGELFF
-	TRBV6-5	-	TRBJ1-1	TGTGCCACCGGACGGCTCAGGGACACTGAAGCTTTCTTT	CATGRLRDTEAFF
-	TRBV4-3	TRBD1	TRBJ1-2	TGCGCCAGCAGCCCGACAGGGGGTGCGCTCTATGGCTACACCTTC	CASSPTGGALYGYTF
-	TRBV5-6	-	TRBJ1-2	TGTGCCAGCAGCTTCGGTGCGACAGTACCTAACTATGGCTACACCTTC	CASSFGATVPNYGYTF
-	TRBV5-4	-	TRBJ2-4	TGTGCCAGCAGCTTGTACAGGGAGTTAAACATTCAGTACTTC	CASSLYRELNIQYF
-	TRBV4-2	-	TRBJ2-3	TGTGCCAGCAGCCCCCGGACAACAGATACGCAGTATTTT	CASSPRTTDTQYF
-	TRBV25-1	-	TRBJ2-2	TGTGCCAGCAGTGATCTGTGGAGAGGGGAGCTGTTTTTT	CASSDLWRGELFF
-	TRBV12-3/TRBV12-4	-	TRBJ2-3	TGTGCCAGCAGTTTTTCCTCTACAGATACGCAGTATTTT	CASSFSSTDTQYF
-	TRBV11-2	-	TRBJ2-1	TGTGCCAGCAGCTTAGGTTCTACCTCCTACAATGAGCAGTTCTTC	CASSLGSTSYNEQFF
-	TRBV7-6	-	TRBJ1-1	TGTGCCAGCAGCTTACTGGCGGCCCAGGGCACTGAAGCTTTCTTT	CASSLLAAQGTEAFF
-	TRBV5-4	-	TRBJ1-1	TGTGCCAGCAGCCCAGGCGGGCAGATGAACACTGAAGCTTTCTTT	CASSPGGQMNTEAFF
-	TRBV5-4	TRBD1	TRBJ1-1	TGTGCCAGCAGCTCCGGGACAGGGGCCGCCGACACTGAAGCTTTCTTT	CASSSGTGAADTEAFF
-	TRBV5-5	-	TRBJ2-5	TGTGCCAGCAGCTTAAGGCCCTCGGGACAAGAGACCCAGTACTTC	CASSLRPSGQETQYF
-	TRBV30	TRBD2	TRBJ2-7	TGTGCCTGGAGCCCCCTCGGGGGGGGACTCTACGAGCAGTACTTC	CAWSPLGGGLYEQYF
-	TRBV3-1/TRBV3-2	TRBD2	TRBJ2-2	TGTGCCAGCAGCCAAGACCTAGCGGGGGGGCTCGGGACCGGGGAGCTGTTTTTT	CASSQDLAGGLGTGELFF
-	TRBV5-5	-	TRBJ2-7	TGTGCCAGCAGCTTAGTCGCTAGGTCCTACGAGCAGTACTTC	CASSLVARSYEQYF
-	TRBV6-6	TRBD2	TRBJ2-7	TGTGCCAGCACAAACTCCGGGACTAGCGCCTACGAGCAGTACTTC	CASTNSGTSAYEQYF
-	TRBV5-1	TRBD2	TRBJ2-1	TGCGCCAGCAGCTCGACAGGTAGCGGGGGAATAAGCTCCTACAATGAGCAGTTCTTC	CASSSTGSGGISSYNEQFF
-	TRBV7-3	TRBD2	TRBJ2-1	TGTGCCAGCAGCTTACTCCATTCGGAGCTGACTAGCGGGAGGCAATACAATGAGCAGTTCTTC	CASSLLHSELTSGRQYNEQFF
once	TRBV23-1	-	TRBJ1-3	TGCGCCAGCAGTCATACTACCTACGGAAACACCATATATTTT	CASSHTTYGNTIYF
-	TRBV2	TRBD1	TRBJ2-3	TGTGCCAGTCGTCAGGGGGCCGCGGATACGCAGTATTTT	CASRQGAADTQYF
-	TRBV9	TRBD2	TRBJ2-3	TGTGCCAGCAGCGGGACTAGCGGGAGTGATACGCAGTATTTT	CASSGTSGSDTQYF
-	TRBV19	-	TRBJ1-2	TGTGCCAGTAGTCGTCTGACACCGAACTATGGCTACACCTTC	CASSRLTPNYGYTF
-	TRBV2	TRBD2	TRBJ2-7	TGTGCCAGCAGTGTAACTAGCGGGGGCTACGAGCAGTACTTC	CASSVTSGGYEQYF
few	TRBV7-9	TRBD2	TRBJ2-2	TGTGCCAGCAGCCCAGCGGTACTAGCGGCCTACACCGGGGAGCTGTTTTTT	CASSPAVLAAYTGELFF
-	TRBV21-1	-	TRBJ1-5	TGTGCCAGCACCTACACCGACAGGTGGGATCAGCCCCAGCATTTT	CASTYTDRWDQPQHF
-	TRBV5-4	TRBD1	TRBJ1-5	TGTGCCAGCAGCTCTCAGGGGGCCGGTCAGCCCCAGCATTTT	CASSSQGAGQPQHF
-	TRBV6-2/TRBV6-3	-	TRBJ2-3	TGTGCCAGCAGTTACGCGCGCGGAGGGGCCACAGATACGCAGTATTTT	CASSYARGGATDTQYF
-	TRBV3-1/TRBV3-2	TRBD2	TRBJ2-1	TGTGCCAGCAGCCAAGTAGTAGCGGGAACTAATGAGCAGTTCTTC	CASSQVVAGTNEQFF
-	TRBV19	-	TRBJ1-3	TGTGCCAGTAGTACTCGGACAGCAAAGACCATATATTTT	CASSTRTAKTIYF
-	TRBV7-2	-	TRBJ2-6	TGTGCCAGCAGCCTCGCCACAGGGAATAGCAGGGCCAACGTCCTGACTTTC	CASSLATGNSRANVLTF